The 26 T cell receptor beta chains given below trace back to one sample, sequenced in a study of T-cell reconstitution after alpha-beta-depleted transplantation in children. Unique molecular identifiers were used in preparing the TCRbeta library. Via MiXCR, TCRdb re-called the PCR reads, giving one row per CDR3 protein. The sample consists of more than 400,000 distinct CDR3 sequences, 43% of them appearing once. This sample comprised PBMCs, obtained before TCRalphabeta/CD19-depleted stem cell transplant. Every receptor here comes from a girl aged 2 to 9 with aplastic anemia, due to receive a stem cell transplant.

This clonotype came up a few times. The chain joins TRBV20-1 to TRBJ1-4; 7 positions match TRBD1. J gave up 4 bases and V 8 bases, and 10 bases lay outside the gene matches. There are 14 residues in the CDR3. Germline V gives CDR1 DFQATT, CDR2 SNEGSKA (reference sequence). CDR3 amino acids: CSPKDGTVNEKLFF. The CDR3 bases are TGCAGTCCTAAGGACGGGACAGTTAATGAAAAACTGTTTTTT.

This rearrangement joins TRBV3-1 to TRBJ2-7; TRBD2 aligns across 8 bases. J was trimmed by 6 bases and V by 4 bases; bases with no gene match: 14. Germline V gene sequence: CDR1 LGHDT, CDR2 YNNKEL (reference sequence). The CDR3 is 16 residues long. The DNA of the CDR3 is TGTGCCAGCAGCCTCGTGGGGGGGAGCGGGAGTTGCGAGCAGTACTTC. It specifies CASSLVGGSGSCEQYF.

The chain recombines TRBV20-1 with TRBJ2-1; D not resolved. V lost 3 bases to trimming and J lost 5 bases, with 8 bases between them. The CDR3 contains 12 residues. CDR1 DFQATT and CDR2 SNEGSKA come from the germline V gene (reference sequence). The CDR3 DNA is TGCAGTGCTAGGCCGCGAGACAATGAGCAGTTCTTC. The encoded protein is CSARPRDNEQFF.

This clonotype appeared many times. The chain has TRBV7-9 and TRBJ2-5, with D possibly matching TRBD1 (6 bases). The CDR3 contains 14 residues. CDR1 SEHNR and CDR2 FQNEAQ come from the germline V gene (reference sequence). V was shortened by 5 bases and J by 4 bases, with 14 bases between the two germline ends. The CDR3 DNA reads as TGTGCCAGCAGCCCTAGTACAGGGACAGAGACCCAGTACTTC. Translating gives CASSPSTGTETQYF.

As for this clonotype: This may be a read error: a much more frequent sequence differs by one nucleotide. This chain joins TRBV20-1 and TRBJ2-6; 7 bases match TRBD1. Germline CDR1 and CDR2: DFQATT and SNEGSKA (reference sequence). The CDR3 contains 17 residues. The CDR3 reads CCADRSNSFSGANVLTF. CDR3 bases: TGCTGTGCGGACAGGTCCAACTCCTTCTCTGGGGCCAACGTCCTGACTTTC.

The chain recombines TRBV7-6 with TRBJ1-2; 10 nucleotides agree with TRBD1. Per the germline V gene, CDR1 is SGHVS and CDR2 is FNYEAQ. This CDR3 contains 14 residues. Unmatched junction bases numbered 7, after V lost 6 bases and J lost 6 bases. This chain's CDR3 is CASRKIGTGDGYTF. The CDR3 coding sequence is TGTGCCAGCAGGAAAATCGGGACAGGGGATGGCTACACCTTC.

The gene calls are TRBV30 and TRBJ2-1, with 11 bases that match TRBD1. With 0 bases clipped from V and 4 bases from J, the junction kept 5 bases outside the gene matches. This CDR3 is built from 16 residues. Germline CDR1 GTSNPN, CDR2 SVGIG (reference sequence). The CDR3 DNA is TGTGCCTGGAGTGTACCCGGGACAGGGGGGTACAATGAGCAGTTCTTC. Its protein is CAWSVPGTGGYNEQFF.

V usage is TRBV18 and J usage is TRBJ2-1; 13 bases line up with TRBD2. Trimming cost V 5 bases and J 6 bases; bases outside gene matches: 4. Looked up from germline, CDR1 is KGHSH and CDR2 is LQKENI. This CDR3 comprises 15 residues. DNA of the CDR3: TGTGCCAGCTCATTCCGGACTAGCGGGGGCAATGAGCAGTTCTTC. Residues: CASSFRTSGGNEQFF.

CDR3 amino acids: CASSYSRSPNYNEQFF. CDR3 nucleotides: TGTGCCAGCAGTTACTCGAGAAGCCCCAACTACAATGAGCAGTTCTTC. The chain recombines TRBV6-5 with TRBJ2-1; D gene uncertain. The CDR3 is 16 residues long. Germline loops: CDR1 MNHEY, CDR2 SVGAGI. V shed 0 bases and J shed 3 bases, with 12 bases lying between them.

CDR3 in DNA: TGTGCCAGTAGTGAAGTTGGGTGGGGGCGCCACAATGAGCAGTTCTTC. Translated: CASSEVGWGRHNEQFF. The gene calls are TRBV19 and TRBJ2-1; D is perhaps TRBD1 (6 bases). The CDR3 runs to 16 residues. In germline, CDR1 is LNHDA, CDR2 SQIVND (reference sequence). V was trimmed by 5 bases and J by 5 bases, leaving 19 bases between them.

The rearrangement joins TRBV29-1 to TRBJ2-7; D tentatively fits TRBD1 or TRBD2 (5 bases each). Trimming stripped 4 bases from V and 5 bases from J, with 15 bases between. CDR3 length equals 13 residues. Germline V CDR1 and CDR2: SQVTM, ANQGSEA. CDR3 protein: CSVGAARDHEQYF. DNA for the CDR3: TGCAGCGTTGGGGCGGCCCGGGACCACGAGCAGTACTTC.

The chain uses TRBV29-1 and TRBJ2-1, with D possibly TRBD1 on 6 matching bases. V lost 5 bases and J lost 8, with 13 bases in between. This CDR3 is built from 12 residues. From germline, CDR1 is SQVTM and CDR2 ANQGSEA. This chain's CDR3 is CSVQVSGDEQFF. CDR3 DNA: TGCAGCGTTCAGGTCTCAGGGGATGAGCAGTTCTTC.

The chain recombines TRBV23-1 with TRBJ2-3; possibly TRBD2 for D (6 bases). TRBV23-1 has ORF status, its function being uncertain. V dropped 4 bases and J dropped 0 bases, with 17 bases sitting between them. This CDR3 is 17 amino acids long. CDR3 region: CASSLSRAGASTDTQYF. The CDR3 DNA reads as TGCGCCAGCAGTCTATCCAGAGCGGGCGCGAGCACAGATACGCAGTATTTT.

V usage is TRBV18 and J usage is TRBJ2-1; 8 positions match TRBD2. CDR3 length equals 15 residues. Germline loops: CDR1 KGHSH, CDR2 LQKENI. V was pared by 2 bases and J by 5 bases, with 5 bases of the junction left unmatched. The CDR3 is CASSPGTRINNEQFF. The CDR3 DNA reads as TGTGCCAGCTCACCAGGGACTAGAATTAACAATGAGCAGTTCTTC.

This clonotype came up many times. The chain joins TRBV3-1 to TRBJ2-1, with 8 positions matching TRBD2. The trim removed 4 bases at V and 8 bases at J, leaving 7 bases unmatched. Germline values: CDR1 LGHDT, CDR2 YNNKEL (reference sequence). CDR3 size: 14 residues. The CDR3 region is CASSLGLAVDEQFF. The CDR3 DNA reads TGTGCCAGCAGCCTAGGACTAGCAGTGGATGAGCAGTTCTTC.

There are many counts of this clonotype. The J gene is TRBJ1-5, the V gene TRBV5-1; D perhaps matches TRBD1 (5 bases). Per the germline V gene, CDR1 is SGHRS and CDR2 is YFSETQ. The ends were cut back, 2 bases at V and 5 bases at J, with 8 bases in the middle. This CDR3 region has 13 residues. The CDR3 loop is CASSFGGDQPQHF. The CDR3 region has the DNA TGCGCCAGCAGCTTTGGGGGGGATCAGCCCCAGCATTTT.

This clonotype was counted many times. The CDR3 here is CSARSVDRVGEQFF. The DNA for the CDR3 is TGCAGTGCTAGGAGCGTGGACAGGGTGGGGGAGCAGTTCTTC. This chain connects TRBV20-1 to TRBJ2-1, with 8 nucleotides matching TRBD1. The CDR3 is 14 amino acids. Germline assignment: CDR1 DFQATT and CDR2 SNEGSKA (reference sequence). V shed 3 bases, J shed 10 bases, and the junction held 11 bases outside the gene matches.

This clonotype has a handful of counts. The chain employs TRBV18 and TRBJ2-7; 7 nucleotides line up with TRBD1. Germline CDR1 KGHSH, CDR2 LQKENI. CDR3 size: 15 residues. The J segment lost 4 bases and the V segment lost 6 bases, leaving 12 bases of the junction unmatched. CDR3 nucleotides: TGTGCCAGCTCGGGGGTAGGGGGCAGCTTATACGAGCAGTACTTC. Its translation is CASSGVGGSLYEQYF.

CDR3 in DNA: TGCAGTGCTATACTAGCGGGAGATTCTGAGACCCAGTACTTC. Translating gives CSAILAGDSETQYF. The chain uses TRBV20-1 and TRBJ2-5, with 11 bases matching TRBD2. The germline V gene has CDR1 DFQATT and CDR2 SNEGSKA (reference sequence). J gave up 5 bases and V 4 bases, and 6 bases lay outside the gene matches. CDR3 length: 14 residues.

This clonotype was picked up a small number of times. J is TRBJ2-1 and V is TRBV6-1; 14 nucleotides line up with TRBD2. Germline assignment: CDR1 MNHNS and CDR2 SASEGT. The ends lost 6 bases at V and 8 bases at J; junction bases unmatched: 6. The length of the CDR3 is 15 residues. CDR3 sequence reads: CASRGTSGSRHEQFF. CDR3 nucleotide sequence: TGTGCCAGCAGGGGGACTAGCGGGAGTCGGCATGAGCAGTTCTTC.

This rearrangement joins TRBV20-1 to TRBJ2-5; possibly TRBD1 for D (6 bases). CDR3 length: 12 residues. Trimming stripped 4 bases from V and 2 bases from J, with 8 bases between. Germline CDR1 reads DFQATT; CDR2 reads SNEGSKA (reference sequence). The CDR3 nucleotides are TGCAGTGCTACCAGGGGTCAAGAGACCCAGTACTTC. It is translated as CSATRGQETQYF.

V usage is TRBV12-3 or TRBV12-4 and J usage is TRBJ2-1; no reliable D call. The CDR3 totals 14 residues. The V end lost 7 bases, the J end lost 2 bases, and 12 bases lay between the germline ends. CDR3: CASTLGRPYNEQFF. The CDR3 region has the DNA TGTGCCAGCACCCTTGGACGACCCTACAATGAGCAGTTCTTC.

Notes on this clonotype: Compared with germline, one end of the junction differs, possibly owing to a read error. The chain employs TRBV5-1 and TRBJ2-2, with 7 positions matching TRBD1. The CDR3 consists of 16 residues. Germline values: CDR1 SGHRS, CDR2 YFSETQ. CDR3 nucleotide sequence: TGCGTCAGCAGCTTATATCCGGGACAGAGAACCGGGGAGCTGTTTTTT. Translating it yields CVSSLYPGQRTGELFF.

This chain uses TRBV3-1 with TRBJ2-7, with 8 bases lining up with TRBD2. V shed 0 bases, J shed 6 bases, and the junction held 7 bases outside the gene matches. The V gene's germline CDR1 is LGHDT and CDR2 YNNKEL (reference sequence). CDR3 length equals 15 residues. CDR3 bases: TGTGCCAGCAGCCAAGAGGGACTAGTAACCTCCGAGCAGTACTTC. This gives the protein CASSQEGLVTSEQYF.

The rearrangement links TRBV5-1 to TRBJ2-1, with TRBD2 matching 9 bases. Germline V gene data show CDR1 as SGHRS and CDR2 as YFSETQ. With 4 bases clipped from V and 7 bases from J, the junction kept 9 bases outside the gene matches. The CDR3 has 15 amino acids. CDR3 protein: CASSPAGLARNEQFF. DNA of the CDR3: TGCGCCAGCAGCCCAGCGGGACTAGCTAGGAATGAGCAGTTCTTC.

The chain carries TRBV12-3 or TRBV12-4 and TRBJ1-1; 7 nucleotides line up with TRBD1. Losses at the gene ends were 5 bases for V and 3 bases for J; bases not matched to a gene: 9. The CDR3 has 15 amino acids. Written as DNA, the CDR3 is TGTGCCAGCAGTCCGCGGACAGGCGGGTACACTGAAGCTTTCTTT. It yields the protein CASSPRTGGYTEAFF.